This T cell receptor beta chain was documented in a study of T cells in Graves' hyperthyroidism and ophthalmopathy. Amplification targeted TCR beta CDR3 regions from RNA transcripts. The HTBI set primed first-round TCR CDR3 RT-PCR. TCRdb reprocessed the multiplex PCR reads via MiXCR and lists one record per CDR3 protein. The table lists a few hundred thousand distinct CDR3 sequences, roughly 14% of them singletons. General study results and limits: Also found in blood were most expanded thyroid clonotypes above 0.001.

This clonotype was seen many times. Its target is unknown. Trimming cost V 2 bases and J 3 bases, with 17 bases left between them. The CDR3 length is 15 residues. The germline CDR1 and CDR2 sequences are GTSNPN and SVGIG (reference sequence). The receptor comes from a woman under 40 with Graves' hyperthyroidism. Sequencing used blood. The V gene is TRBV30, the J gene TRBJ2-7; D unresolved. The CDR3 coding sequence is TGTGCCTGGAGTCGAGGTCTGGGTTCTAACTACGAGCAGTACTTC. This translates into CAWSRGLGSNYEQYF.